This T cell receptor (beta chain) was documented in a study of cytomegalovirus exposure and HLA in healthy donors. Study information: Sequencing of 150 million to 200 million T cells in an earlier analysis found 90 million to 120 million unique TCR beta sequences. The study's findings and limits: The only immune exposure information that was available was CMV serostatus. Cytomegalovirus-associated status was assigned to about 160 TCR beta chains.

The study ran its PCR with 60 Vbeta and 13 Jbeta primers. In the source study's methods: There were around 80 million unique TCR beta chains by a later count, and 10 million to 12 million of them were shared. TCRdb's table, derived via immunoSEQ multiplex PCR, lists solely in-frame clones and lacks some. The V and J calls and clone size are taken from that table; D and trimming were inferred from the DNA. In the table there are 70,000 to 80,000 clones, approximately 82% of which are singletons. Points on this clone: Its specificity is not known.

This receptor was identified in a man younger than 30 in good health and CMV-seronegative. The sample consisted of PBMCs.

CDR3 nucleotides: TGTGCCAGCAGGGGGGCCGGGACAGGGGATACTGGGGCCAACGTCCTGACTTTC. Translated, it gives CASRGAGTGDTGANVLTF. The chain recombines TRBV28 with TRBJ2-6, with 10 bases identical to TRBD1. Germline assignment: CDR1 MDHEN and CDR2 SYDVKM. This CDR3 has 18 residues. V shed 6 bases and J 2 bases; nucleotides not matched to a gene: 10.